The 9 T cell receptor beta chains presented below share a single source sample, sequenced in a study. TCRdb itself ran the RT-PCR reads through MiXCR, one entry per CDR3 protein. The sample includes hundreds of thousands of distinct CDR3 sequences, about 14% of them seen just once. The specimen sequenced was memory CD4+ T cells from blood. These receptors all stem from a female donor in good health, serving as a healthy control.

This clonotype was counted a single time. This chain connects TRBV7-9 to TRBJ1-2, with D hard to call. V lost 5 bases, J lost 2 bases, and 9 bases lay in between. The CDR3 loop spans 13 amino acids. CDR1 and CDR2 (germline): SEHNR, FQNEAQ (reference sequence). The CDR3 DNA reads TGTGCCAGCAGCATTAGGACGAACTATGGCTACACCTTC. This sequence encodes CASSIRTNYGYTF.

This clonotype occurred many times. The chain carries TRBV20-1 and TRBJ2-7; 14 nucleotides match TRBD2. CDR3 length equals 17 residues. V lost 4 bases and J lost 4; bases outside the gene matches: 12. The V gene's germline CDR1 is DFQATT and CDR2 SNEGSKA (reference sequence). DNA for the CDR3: TGCAGTGCTACGACTAGCGGGAGGGCCCAGGGAGATTACGAGCAGTACTTC. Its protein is CSATTSGRAQGDYEQYF.

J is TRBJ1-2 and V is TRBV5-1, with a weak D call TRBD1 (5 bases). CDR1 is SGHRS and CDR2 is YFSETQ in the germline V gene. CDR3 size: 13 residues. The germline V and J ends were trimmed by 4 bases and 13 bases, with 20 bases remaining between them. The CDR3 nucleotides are TGCGCCAGCAGCCTCGGTATGCAGACAGTTGCCACCTTC. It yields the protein CASSLGMQTVATF.

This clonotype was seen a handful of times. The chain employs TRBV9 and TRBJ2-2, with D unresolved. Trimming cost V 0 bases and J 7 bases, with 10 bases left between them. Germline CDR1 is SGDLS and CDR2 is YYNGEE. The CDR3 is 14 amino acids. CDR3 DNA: TGTGCCAGCAGCGTAGTGTCGGCAAACGGGGAGCTGTTTTTT. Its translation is CASSVVSANGELFF.

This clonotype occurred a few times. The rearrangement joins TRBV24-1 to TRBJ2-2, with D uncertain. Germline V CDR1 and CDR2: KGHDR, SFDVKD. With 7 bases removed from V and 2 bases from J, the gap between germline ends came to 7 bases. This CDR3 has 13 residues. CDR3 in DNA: TGTGCCACCAGACACTTTAACACCGGGGAGCTGTTTTTT. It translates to CATRHFNTGELFF.

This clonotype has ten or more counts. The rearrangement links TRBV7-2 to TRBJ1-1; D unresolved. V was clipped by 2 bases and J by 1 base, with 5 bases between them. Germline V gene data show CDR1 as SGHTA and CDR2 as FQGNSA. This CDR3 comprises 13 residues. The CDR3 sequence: CASSLRTNTEAFF. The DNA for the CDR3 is TGTGCCAGCAGCTTAAGGACGAACACTGAAGCTTTCTTT.

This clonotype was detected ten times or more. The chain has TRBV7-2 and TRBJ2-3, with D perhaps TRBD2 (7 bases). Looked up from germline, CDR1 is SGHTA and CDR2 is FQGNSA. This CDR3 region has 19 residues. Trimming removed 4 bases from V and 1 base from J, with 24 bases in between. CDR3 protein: CASSSRGEGGSSGTDTQYF. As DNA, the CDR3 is TGTGCCAGCAGCTCCCGTGGGGAGGGGGGGTCATCCGGCACAGATACGCAGTATTTT. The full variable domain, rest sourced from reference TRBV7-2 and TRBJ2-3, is GAGVSQSPSNKVTEKGKDVELRCDPISGHTALYWYRQSLGQGLEFLIYFQGNSAPDKSGLPSDRFSAERTGGSVSTLTIQRTQQEDSAVYLCASSSRGEGGSSGTDTQYFGPGTRLTVL.

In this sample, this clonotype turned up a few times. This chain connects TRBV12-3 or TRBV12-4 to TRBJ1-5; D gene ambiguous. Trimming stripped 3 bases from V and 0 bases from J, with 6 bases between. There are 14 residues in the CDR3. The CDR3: CASSFSSSNQPQHF. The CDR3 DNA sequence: TGTGCCAGCAGTTTTAGTAGTAGCAATCAGCCCCAGCATTTT.

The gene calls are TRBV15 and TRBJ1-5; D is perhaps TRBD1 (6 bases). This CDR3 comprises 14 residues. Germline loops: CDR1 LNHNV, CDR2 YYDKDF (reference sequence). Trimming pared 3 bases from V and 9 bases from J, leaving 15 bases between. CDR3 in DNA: TGTGCCACCAGCAGGAATCCGGGACAATGGCCCCAGCATTTT. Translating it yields CATSRNPGQWPQHF. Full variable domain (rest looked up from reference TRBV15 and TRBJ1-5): DAMVIQNPRYQVTQFGKPVTLSCSQTLNHNVMYWYQQKSSQAPKLLFHYYDKDFNNEADTPDNFQSRRPNTSFCFLDIRSPGLGDTAMYLCATSRNPGQWPQHFGDGTRLSIL.